This T cell receptor beta chain was identified during a study of blood T cell repertoires in COVID-19. The wider study: Nucleic acid was either cDNA or gDNA, and it came from T cells, B-cell-depleted T cells, or PBMCs.

The protocol was immunoSEQ multiplex PCR, while the TCRdb copy is restricted to in-frame clones and leaves out a portion. The table has about 230,000 clones, about 83% seen once. CDR3 length: 15 residues. J gave up 3 bases and V 3 bases, and 7 bases lay outside the gene matches. Per germline, CDR1 KGHSH and CDR2 LQKENI. One Seattle source followed patients from active infection through their disease course. The receptor comes from a young woman with COVID-19, enrolled during active disease. Material for sequencing was peripheral blood. The chain has TRBV18 and TRBJ2-5; 7 nucleotides line up with TRBD1. The CDR3 sequence: CASSPPGQRKETQYF. The DNA of the CDR3 is TGTGCCAGCTCACCTCCGGGACAGCGCAAAGAGACCCAGTACTTC.